A selection of T cell receptor beta chains follows, all from one sample in a study of T-cell reconstitution after alpha-beta-depleted transplantation in children. TCRdb recomputed calls from the PCR reads with MiXCR, one row per CDR3 protein. The sample gives under 750,000 distinct CDR3 sequences, 23% of which show up once; 13% to 15% is in the top ten. Sequencing was performed on PBMCs, mostly from graft donor cells, taken 360 days after TCRalphabeta/CD19-depleted stem cell transplant. These receptors all come from a boy in the first two years of life who had a stem cell transplant for acute myeloid leukemia, so the T cells may come from the graft donor. Each CDR3 is given with its conserved first and last residue. A D gene is named only where the DNA matches it firmly. Size is omitted from some rows. Given values are once, few, many or a class for expanded clones.

NA	TRBV15	few	TRBJ2-1	CATSRDRTVNEQFF	TGTGCCACCAGCAGAGATCGGACAGTCAATGAGCAGTTCTTC
TRBD2	TRBV6-2/TRBV6-3	once	TRBJ2-3	CASSYSLGRLAGGLADTQYF	TGTGCCAGCAGTTACTCCCTCGGTAGACTAGCGGGGGGACTCGCAGATACGCAGTATTTT
NA	TRBV4-3	many	TRBJ2-7	CASSQDRRRGEQYF	TGCGCCAGCAGCCAAGACAGAAGGAGAGGAGAGCAGTACTTC
NA	TRBV20-1	NA	TRBJ2-2	CSATRQNTGELFF	TGCAGTGCGACTCGACAGAACACCGGGGAGCTGTTTTTT
NA	TRBV10-2	NA	TRBJ2-5	CASSESYGRTQYF	TGCGCCAGCAGTGAGTCCTATGGGAGGACCCAGTACTTC
NA	TRBV12-3/TRBV12-4	few	TRBJ2-6	CASNKQGGANVLTF	TGTGCCAGCAACAAACAGGGTGGGGCCAACGTCCTGACTTTC
NA	TRBV5-1	many	TRBJ2-6	CASQGASGANVLTF	TGCGCCAGCCAGGGAGCCTCTGGGGCCAACGTCCTGACTTTC
NA	TRBV29-1	many	TRBJ1-5	CSVVGSDSNQPQHF	TGCAGCGTTGTCGGGTCTGATAGCAATCAGCCCCAGCATTTT
NA	TRBV5-1	NA	TRBJ2-3	CASSLGGRSSTDTQYF	TGCGCCAGCAGCTTGGGGGGTCGATCTAGCACAGATACGCAGTATTTT
NA	TRBV29-1	many	TRBJ1-1	CSVEDDKRAFF	TGCAGCGTTGAAGACGATAAGAGGGCTTTCTTT
TRBD2	TRBV5-1	NA	TRBJ2-5	CASSSGIAGGQETQYF	TGCGCCAGCAGCTCCGGGATAGCGGGGGGCCAAGAGACCCAGTACTTC
NA	TRBV5-6	NA	TRBJ2-7	CASSLGGWQYF	TGTGCCAGCAGCTTGGGGGGTTGGCAGTACTTC
TRBD1	TRBV9	NA	TRBJ1-1	CASSAHRGSIAEAFF	TGTGCCAGCAGCGCCCACAGGGGATCAATAGCTGAAGCTTTCTTT
TRBD1	TRBV4-3	few	TRBJ2-2	CASSQEYGQVNGELFF	TGCGCCAGCAGCCAAGAATACGGACAGGTTAACGGGGAGCTGTTTTTT
TRBD2	TRBV4-3	many	TRBJ2-3	CASSQDRLAGGDTQYF	TGCGCCAGCAGCCAAGATCGGTTAGCGGGTGGTGATACGCAGTATTTT
TRBD1	TRBV14	once	TRBJ2-3	CASSPVQGSSTDTQYF	TGTGCCAGCAGCCCCGTACAGGGGTCGTCCACAGATACGCAGTATTTT
TRBD1	TRBV20-1	many	TRBJ1-4	CSARNRGLSEKLFF	TGCAGTGCTAGAAACAGGGGGCTGAGTGAAAAACTGTTTTTT
NA	TRBV12-3/TRBV12-4	few	TRBJ1-5	CASSLSTHQPQHF	TGTGCCAGCAGTTTGTCTACCCATCAGCCCCAGCATTTT
NA	TRBV12-3/TRBV12-4	NA	TRBJ2-1	CASNHRGVYNEQFF	TGTGCCAGCAACCATCGAGGGGTTTACAATGAGCAGTTCTTC
TRBD1	TRBV28	NA	TRBJ1-6	CASSLFRGRSPLHF	TGTGCCAGCAGTTTATTCAGGGGGCGGTCACCCCTCCACTTT
TRBD2	TRBV20-1	many	TRBJ2-7	CSATSGAYEQYF	TGCAGTGCCACGAGCGGGGCTTACGAGCAGTACTTC
NA	TRBV12-3/TRBV12-4	few	TRBJ2-7	CASSLVAGVGEQYF	TGTGCCAGCAGTTTAGTGGCAGGGGTAGGCGAGCAGTACTTC
NA	TRBV12-3/TRBV12-4	NA	TRBJ1-2	CASSLEGERGGYTF	TGTGCCAGCAGTTTGGAGGGGGAAAGAGGAGGCTACACCTTC
NA	TRBV30	few	TRBJ2-3	CACPGSTDTQYF	TGTGCCTGCCCGGGGAGCACAGATACGCAGTATTTT
TRBD2	TRBV5-1	NA	TRBJ2-3	CASSLDLGGADTQYF	TGCGCCAGCAGCTTGGATCTCGGGGGGGCAGATACGCAGTATTTT
TRBD1	TRBV20-1	NA	TRBJ1-5	CSAQTGGSSNQPQHF	TGCAGTGCCCAAACAGGGGGCTCTAGCAATCAGCCCCAGCATTTT
TRBD2	TRBV20-1	many	TRBJ2-5	CSAESERWTSGGGETQYF	TGCAGTGCTGAGTCCGAGCGATGGACTAGCGGGGGTGGGGAGACCCAGTACTTC
NA	TRBV6-1	many	TRBJ2-1	CASSQPGPGDNEQFF	TGTGCCAGCAGTCAACCGGGACCAGGGGACAATGAGCAGTTCTTC
NA	TRBV7-9	NA	TRBJ2-1	CASSLDGPMGEQFF	TGTGCCAGCAGCTTGGATGGCCCAATGGGTGAGCAGTTCTTC
NA	TRBV7-8	many	TRBJ2-1	CASGWGNSYNEQFF	TGTGCCAGTGGATGGGGGAATTCCTACAATGAGCAGTTCTTC
TRBD1	TRBV12-3/TRBV12-4	NA	TRBJ2-2	CASSSPGTANTGELFF	TGTGCCAGCAGCTCCCCCGGGACAGCGAACACCGGGGAGCTGTTTTTT
NA	TRBV21-1	NA	TRBJ2-5	CASSNRWGSKAGWAEETQYF	TGTGCCAGCAGCAACCGTTGGGGGTCCAAAGCTGGGTGGGCTGAAGAGACCCAGTACTTC
TRBD2	TRBV9	NA	TRBJ2-1	CASRGTSGGGEQFF	TGTGCCAGCAGGGGGACTAGCGGGGGGGGTGAGCAGTTCTTC
TRBD2	TRBV29-1	few	TRBJ2-1	CSVRGAGGLYNEQFF	TGCAGCGTTCGGGGGGCGGGGGGGCTGTACAATGAGCAGTTCTTC
TRBD1	TRBV10-3	NA	TRBJ2-7	CAISPTPGQPLEQYF	TGTGCCATCAGCCCTACTCCGGGACAGCCTCTCGAACAGTACTTC
NA	TRBV21-1	NA	TRBJ1-1	CASSKVRGTVGNTEAFF	TGTGCCAGCAGCAAAGTCCGAGGGACAGTCGGAAACACTGAAGCTTTCTTT
NA	TRBV24-1	many	TRBJ2-1	CATSPGHEQFF	TGTGCCACTTCCCCGGGGCATGAGCAGTTCTTC
NA	TRBV7-3	many	TRBJ2-7	CASSLSPGSNSYEQYF	TGTGCCAGCAGCTTGAGTCCCGGGTCAAACTCCTACGAGCAGTACTTC
NA	TRBV11-2	many	TRBJ2-7	CASSSTRATQYF	TGTGCCAGCAGCTCCACCCGGGCGACGCAGTACTTC
NA	TRBV7-2	NA	TRBJ2-7	CASSLGNNPYEQYF	TGTGCCAGCAGCTTAGGTAACAACCCCTACGAGCAGTACTTC
NA	TRBV6-5	NA	TRBJ1-1	CASSWSGMNTEAFF	TGTGCCAGCAGTTGGTCTGGGATGAACACTGAAGCTTTCTTT
TRBD1	TRBV29-1	many	TRBJ1-1	CSVLLGQVLNTEAFF	TGCAGCGTCCTACTTGGACAGGTGCTGAACACTGAAGCTTTCTTT
NA	TRBV20-1	few	TRBJ2-2	CSAWAPLTMTDGELFF	TGCAGTGCTTGGGCCCCATTAACAATGACTGACGGGGAGCTGTTTTTT
NA	TRBV7-9	NA	TRBJ2-3	CASGRTSTDTQYF	TGTGCCAGCGGGAGAACGAGCACAGATACGCAGTATTTT
TRBD2	TRBV9	few	TRBJ2-1	CASSPHGGAWGNEQFF	TGTGCCAGCAGCCCCCACGGGGGGGCCTGGGGCAATGAGCAGTTCTTC
NA	TRBV20-1	few	TRBJ1-5	CSASSTGKKPQHF	TGCAGTGCTTCTTCGACAGGCAAAAAGCCCCAGCATTTT
TRBD2	TRBV7-2	NA	TRBJ2-3	CASSPSATSADTQYF	TGTGCCAGCAGCCCAAGCGCCACTAGCGCAGATACGCAGTATTTT
NA	TRBV7-9	few	TRBJ1-1	CASGIGIDAFF	TGTGCCAGCGGTATAGGGATAGACGCTTTCTTT
NA	TRBV20-1	many	TRBJ2-7	CSARDRQAYEQYF	TGCAGTGCTAGAGATCGACAGGCCTACGAGCAGTACTTC
NA	TRBV4-3	many	TRBJ1-2	CASSPRVNYGYTF	TGCGCCAGCAGTCCGAGGGTTAACTATGGCTACACCTTC
NA	TRBV29-1	many	TRBJ2-2	CSVQITGELFF	TGCAGCGTCCAGATAACCGGGGAGCTGTTTTTT
TRBD1	TRBV15	few	TRBJ1-1	CATSRATGMNTEAFF	TGTGCCACCAGCAGAGCGACAGGGATGAACACTGAAGCTTTCTTT
NA	TRBV9	many	TRBJ1-1	CASSVLYTAMNTEAFF	TGTGCCAGCAGCGTCCTTTACACAGCCATGAACACTGAAGCTTTCTTT